This TCR beta chain originates from a study of T-cell memory formation after mild COVID-19. Study-level results: Day 15 to 85 contracting clones showed balanced CD4/CD8; day 15 to 37 expanders favored CD4+. Most CD4+ clones that shrank were in CM and EM, while CD8+ ones turned up in EMRA. Some SARS-CoV-2-responding clones were already detected in memory before infection.

As regards this clonotype: Its antigen remains unidentified.

The germline CDR1 and CDR2 sequences are MNHEY and SVGEGT. The CDR3 has 15 residues. Trimming at V came to 0 bases and at J to 6 bases, leaving 3 bases not matched to a gene. Constant-segment primers served in 5'RACE that generated TCR alpha and TCR beta cDNA libraries bearing sample barcodes and UMIs. A single record per CDR3 protein comes from TCRdb applying MiXCR to the 5' RACE reads. Of about 180,000 distinct CDR3 sequences in the sample, around 15% were seen once. The specimen sequenced was PBMCs or a T cell subset sorted from them (not recorded which). The receptor was derived from an adult woman who had mild COVID-19 (a few samples of this study predate the infection). Cell type and time point are not known. The chain is built from TRBV6-2 or TRBV6-3 and TRBJ1-2; TRBD1 agrees at 11 bases. The CDR3 DNA reads as TGTGCCAGCAGTTACTCGTGGACAGGGGGCGATGGCTACACCTTC. Its protein product is CASSYSWTGGDGYTF.